This T cell receptor beta chain was obtained from a study of cytomegalovirus exposure and HLA in healthy donors (dated by TCRdb to 2017 to 2019). Study-level background: According to an earlier analysis of 587 of the donors, about 179 million T cells yielded 90 million to 140 million unique TCR beta sequences and about 280 Gb of sequence data. An early release that covered about 600 HLA-typed donors contained around 330 gigabases of sequencing data and 80 million or so unique TCR sequences. In an earlier analysis of more than 550 of the donors, high-throughput TCR beta sequencing was used to judge whether each TCR beta V gene segment behaved as functional or pseudogenic. In the later analysis, no new phenotypic data were used to find candidate immune exposures; instead, reliance was placed on TCR beta sequences and their occurrence across donors. The number of donors typed differed by locus, with about 629-640 for A, B, C, DRB1 and DQB1, roughly 520 for DQA1, some 570 for DPA1, and approximately 470 for DPB1. Of the 398 genotyped donors, less than 85% were placed in the genetic ancestry cluster associated with self-reported Caucasian donors. Because of strong linkage in the cohort, five DR-DQ haplotypes were treated as single units for association and clustering. Both class I and class II loci were covered by HLA typing, at four-digit resolution. Alongside the repertoire data, information on donor age, sex, ethnicity and CMV serostatus was compiled. Every repertoire in the discovery cohort had been generated on one and the same sequencing platform. In a later genetic analysis, genome-wide SNP genotypes for about three fifths of the roughly 670 donors were used, and that subset was treated as a discovery cohort. Along with the approximately 670-subject first cohort, a separate validation cohort of over 90 different subjects was used. High-throughput TCR immunosequencing, statistical association of individual TCRs with disease status, and machine learning were combined to predict cytomegalovirus infection status. The study used immunosequencing to profile the T cell repertoires of about 670 subjects and linked those repertoires to cytomegalovirus serostatus. To study patterns of TCR occurrence, a later analysis re-analyzed previously published TCR beta repertoires from around 670 donors and added high-resolution HLA genotyping. On average, roughly 200,000 unique TCR beta nucleotide sequences were sequenced per donor among 398 genotyped donors of the cohort, with around 19% of those sequences being non-productive. The aim of the study was to test whether cataloging public T cell receptors could identify signatures of past pathogen exposure.

Turning to this clone: There is no known antigen for this receptor. Base qualities are not provided; no much larger clone lies one nucleotide away.

The method was the immunoSEQ multiplex PCR assay. A mixture of 60 forward primers for TCR Vbeta segments and 13 reverse primers for TCR Jbeta segments was used in the multiplex PCR. The CDR3 region of rearranged TCR beta genes was amplified from genomic DNA by a multiplex PCR assay. On the Illumina HiSeq System, the amplified TCR beta libraries were sequenced as 87-base-pair reads. On the authors' methods: A later analysis counted about 80 million unique TCR beta chains across the 666 repertoires, and roughly 10 million of these chains were shared by at least two donors. Raw reads were error-corrected and collapsed into unique sequences by a nearest-neighbor algorithm in which closely related sequences were merged to remove PCR and sequencing errors. CDR3 sequences were aligned to IMGT reference sequences to assign V, D and J gene segments. For a sequence to be retained, a match of at least six nucleotides was required to both a V gene segment and a J gene segment. Rearrangements were called productive when the CDR3 lacked stop codons and stayed in frame with V and J; all others were non-productive. Following IMGT convention, CDR3 was defined as the stretch from the second conserved V-encoded cysteine to the conserved J-encoded phenylalanine. The earlier analysis of some 550 of the donors excluded any sequence lacking an unambiguous match to a single V gene segment. In an earlier analysis of approximately 560 of the donors, a V segment was called functional when productive rearrangements were above 56.7%, and segregating when the standard deviation between donors exceeded 5%. To diagnose cytomegalovirus status from the catalog of TCR beta chain sequences, a statistical classification framework was built. In a later analysis, V and J genes were assigned by comparing TCR nucleotide sequences against IMGT/GENE-DB human TR gene sequences. Using the TCRdist pipeline, a later analysis assigned CDR3 sequences along with most-parsimonious VDJ recombination scenarios. In a later analysis, each TCR beta chain was defined by its CDR3 amino acid sequence together with its V-gene family, and reads lacking a unique V-gene family were excluded. In a later analysis, a few hundred highly shared, low-generation-probability nucleotide sequences were removed to address suspected cross-contamination and a sequencing artifact. In a later analysis, a clonal expansion index was calculated for each public chain from normalized within-repertoire ranks of inferred template counts. A later analysis computed generation probabilities with a VDJ recombination model fitted to out-of-frame rearrangements, and checked the results against IGoR. A later analysis scored TCR-TCR, TCR-HLA and TCR-CMV co-occurrence with hypergeometric tests, applying a repertoire-size bias correction to TCR pairs. A later analysis estimated false discovery rates by permuting HLA or CMV assignments 20 times. In a later analysis, co-occurring TCRs were grouped using DBSCAN, with TCRdist sequence similarity added in when clustering inside HLA-allele-positive subsets. Repertoires with fewer than 30,000 or more than 120,000 public chains were left out of co-occurrence clustering, as were a handful of repertoires with anomalous nucleotide sharing. As stored in TCRdb, this immuneACCESS dataset retains in-frame rearrangements with V and J assigned. A fraction of the clones does not appear; measured against another copy, unresolved V genes explain less than half of the discrepancy, and the remainder lacks a known reason. V and J calls and clone size are copied from that table; D and trimming were computed from the DNA. This sample comprises about 150,000 clones, 80% of them detected only once. The ten largest clones add up to less than 5% of the sample.

What the authors observed across the whole study: In a later analysis, several top co-occurrence clusters were reported to appear linked to parvovirus B19, influenza, CMV and Epstein-Barr virus. In vitro tests confirmed that a few of the cytomegalovirus-associated TCR beta chains recognize cytomegalovirus antigens. Because some donors lacked HLA typing at each locus, the association tests relied only on the typed subset. The authors suggested that the approach could potentially be extended to other disease states and immunological phenotypes. The study gave a list of around 170 TCR beta chains associated with cytomegalovirus. A later analysis found that HLA-associated TCR beta chains were more clonally expanded and had lower generation probabilities than equally common non-associated chains. In both the original and validation cohorts, the classifier was reported to diagnose cytomegalovirus status with high specificity and sensitivity. Specific HLA alleles were associated with 16,951 TCR beta sequences at a false discovery rate of 0.05 in a later analysis. When HLA alleles, especially DR and DQ, strongly co-occurred, attributing TCR associations to individual alleles was difficult. A later analysis found that most CMV-associated TCR beta chains appeared HLA-restricted, with HLA associations seemingly driven largely by CMV exposure. Correlated functional status among segregating V segments might reflect linkage disequilibrium, but an unknown experimental factor could not be ruled out. Some IMGT-functional V segments, including TRBV6-2 and TRBV6-3, could not be distinguished by the 87-base-pair reads and were therefore excluded. For the cohort, immune exposure information was limited to CMV serostatus. Roughly uniform sequencing depth across donors was assumed in presence/absence analyses, although this assumption may not hold. In an earlier analysis of 587 of the donors, most TCR beta V segments were observed in productive rearrangements about 90% or about 30% of the time, broadly matching IMGT annotations. A further reported finding was that TCR beta sequences accurately predicted the HLA-A and HLA-B alleles for most subjects in the first cohort. A group of highly shared sequence variants was considered likely to be a technical artifact of the sequencing pipeline. Only TCR beta chains were sequenced in this cohort, and the absence of alpha or paired-chain data limited detectable features. Because counts were too low, about 18 rarely observed V segments, including chromosome 9 orphons, were excluded from the earlier analysis of 587 of the donors. In a later genetic analysis, a missense DCLRE1C variant was associated with V-gene and J-gene trimming of TCR beta chains, and the association was replicated in an independent cohort. According to a later genetic analysis, donors in an Asian-associated ancestry cluster had fewer N-insertions in productive TCRs than the approximately 650-donor mean. According to a later analysis, TCR association rates differed among HLA loci, with DRB1 alleles showing the most associated TCRs and HLA-C alleles showing the fewest. Across donors, most TCR sequences were observed very rarely, whereas some public TCRs were present in many individuals.

V gives up 5 bases and J gives up 3 bases, and the segment between their germline ends measures 17 bases. For CDR1 and CDR2, the germline V gene (reference sequence) lists SEHNR and FQNEAQ. The CDR3 runs 16 amino acids, cysteine and phenylalanine included. Here the CDR3 DNA is all that survives: 48 bases in frame from base 1. The cohort consisted of hundreds of healthy bone marrow donors. At the time of sampling, every cohort member was nominally healthy, though immune exposures that went unrecorded were likely present. Of the 610 or so cohort members, roughly 300 had positive CMV serostatus and 350 to 400 had negative CMV serostatus, and CMV serostatus was not recorded for the donor. Each donor provided a peripheral blood sample, and peripheral blood mononuclear cells were used for TCR beta sequencing. The Qiagen DNeasy Blood Extraction Kit was used to extract genomic DNA from the blood cell samples.

The clonotype comes from a man aged 30-40 years in good health. The rearranged segments are TRBV7-9 and TRBJ2-1; perhaps TRBD1 is the D gene, with 6 bases matching. The sequenced material came from PBMCs. The CDR3 in this case is CASSPPGGQNYNEQFF. The nucleotide sequence is given as TGTGCCAGCAGCCCACCGGGTGGACAGAACTACAATGAGCAGTTCTTC.